This T cell receptor (beta chain) appears in the sequencing data of a study of blood T cell repertoires in COVID-19. Study-level information: Acute and convalescent COVID-19 samples came from the United States, Italy and Spain.

The CDR3 totals 15 residues. Trimming removed 5 bases from V and 4 bases from J, with 15 bases in between. Germline V gene sequence: CDR1 ENHRY, CDR2 SYGVKD. Using immunoSEQ multiplex PCR, the repertoire was profiled, and TCRdb retains in-frame clones only, with some absent. This table holds approximately 90,000 clones, roughly 80% found once. The Seattle patients joined while their infection was active and were tracked longitudinally afterward. This receptor was taken from a man in his 70s with COVID-19, enrolled during active disease. What was sequenced was peripheral blood. The chain links TRBV10-3 to TRBJ1-5, with a weak D call TRBD1 (5 bases). The CDR3: CAISLGGAGNQPQHF. The CDR3 DNA follows: TGTGCCATCAGTTTGGGGGGAGCGGGGAATCAGCCCCAGCATTTT.